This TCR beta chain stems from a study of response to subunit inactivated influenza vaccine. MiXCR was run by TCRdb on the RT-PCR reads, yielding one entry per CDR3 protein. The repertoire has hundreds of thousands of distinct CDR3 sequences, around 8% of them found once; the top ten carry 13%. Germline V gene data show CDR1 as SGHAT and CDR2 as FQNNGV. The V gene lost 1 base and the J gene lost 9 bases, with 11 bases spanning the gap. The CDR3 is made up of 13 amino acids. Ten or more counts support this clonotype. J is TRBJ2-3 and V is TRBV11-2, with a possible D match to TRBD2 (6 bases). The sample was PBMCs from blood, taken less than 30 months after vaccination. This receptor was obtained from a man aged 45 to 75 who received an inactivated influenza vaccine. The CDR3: CASSLGGIITQYF. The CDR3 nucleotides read TGTGCCAGCAGCTTAGGCGGGATTATCACGCAGTATTTT.